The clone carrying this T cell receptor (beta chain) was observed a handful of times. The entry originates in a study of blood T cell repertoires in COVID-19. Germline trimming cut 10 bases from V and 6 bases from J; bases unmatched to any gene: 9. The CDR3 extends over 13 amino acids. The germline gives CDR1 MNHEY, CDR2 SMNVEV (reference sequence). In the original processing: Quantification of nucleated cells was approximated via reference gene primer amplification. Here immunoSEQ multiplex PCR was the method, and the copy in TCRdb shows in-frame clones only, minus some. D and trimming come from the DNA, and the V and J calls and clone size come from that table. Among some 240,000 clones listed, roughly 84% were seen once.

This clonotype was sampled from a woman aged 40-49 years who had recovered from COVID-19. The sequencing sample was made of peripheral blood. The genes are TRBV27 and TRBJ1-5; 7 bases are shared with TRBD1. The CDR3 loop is CATSTQGRQPQHF. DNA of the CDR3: TGTGCCACTTCGACACAGGGGCGTCAGCCCCAGCATTTT.